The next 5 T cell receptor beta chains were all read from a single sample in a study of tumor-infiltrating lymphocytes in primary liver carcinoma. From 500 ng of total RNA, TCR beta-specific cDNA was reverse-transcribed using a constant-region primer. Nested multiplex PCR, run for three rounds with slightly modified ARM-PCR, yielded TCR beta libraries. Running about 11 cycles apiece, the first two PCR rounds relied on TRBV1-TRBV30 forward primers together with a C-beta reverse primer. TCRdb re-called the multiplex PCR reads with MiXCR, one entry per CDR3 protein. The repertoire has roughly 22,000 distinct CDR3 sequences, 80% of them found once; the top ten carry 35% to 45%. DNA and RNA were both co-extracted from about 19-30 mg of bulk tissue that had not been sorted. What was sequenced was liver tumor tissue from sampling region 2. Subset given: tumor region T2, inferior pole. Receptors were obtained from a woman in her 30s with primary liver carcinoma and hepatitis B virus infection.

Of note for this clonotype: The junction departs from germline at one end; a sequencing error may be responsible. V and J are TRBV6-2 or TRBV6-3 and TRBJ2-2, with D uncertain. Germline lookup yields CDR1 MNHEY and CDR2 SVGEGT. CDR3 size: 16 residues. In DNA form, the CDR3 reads TGTGCTAGCAGTTACCTTACGGAAGCGAACACCGGGGAGCTGTTTTTT. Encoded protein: CASSYLTEANTGELFF.

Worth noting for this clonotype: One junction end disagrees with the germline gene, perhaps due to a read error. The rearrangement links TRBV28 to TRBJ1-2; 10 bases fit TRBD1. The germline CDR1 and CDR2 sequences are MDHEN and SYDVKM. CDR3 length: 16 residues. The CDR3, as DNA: TGTGCCAACAGTCTTTCCCCGGGACAGGGGCCCTATGGCTACACCTTC. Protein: CANSLSPGQGPYGYTF.

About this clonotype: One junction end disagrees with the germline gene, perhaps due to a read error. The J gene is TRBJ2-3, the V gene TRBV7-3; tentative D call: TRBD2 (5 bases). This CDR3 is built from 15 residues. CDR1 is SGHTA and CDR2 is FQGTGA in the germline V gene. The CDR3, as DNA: TGTGTCAGCAGCTCCGACTACACTAGCACAGATACGCAGTATTTT. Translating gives CVSSSDYTSTDTQYF.

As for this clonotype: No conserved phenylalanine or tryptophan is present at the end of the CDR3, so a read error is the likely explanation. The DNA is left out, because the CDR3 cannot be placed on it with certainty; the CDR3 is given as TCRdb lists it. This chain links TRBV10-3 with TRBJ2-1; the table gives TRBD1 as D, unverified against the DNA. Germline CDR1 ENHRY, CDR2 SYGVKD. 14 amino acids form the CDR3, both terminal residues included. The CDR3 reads CAMSPTATRDEHFI.

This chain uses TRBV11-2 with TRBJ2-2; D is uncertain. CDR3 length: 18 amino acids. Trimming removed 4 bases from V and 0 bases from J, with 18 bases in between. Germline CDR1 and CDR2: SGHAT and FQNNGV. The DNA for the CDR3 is TGTGCCAGCAGCTCACCCCGAGTGGGAAGCTCGAACACCGGGGAGCTGTTTTTT. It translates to CASSSPRVGSSNTGELFF.